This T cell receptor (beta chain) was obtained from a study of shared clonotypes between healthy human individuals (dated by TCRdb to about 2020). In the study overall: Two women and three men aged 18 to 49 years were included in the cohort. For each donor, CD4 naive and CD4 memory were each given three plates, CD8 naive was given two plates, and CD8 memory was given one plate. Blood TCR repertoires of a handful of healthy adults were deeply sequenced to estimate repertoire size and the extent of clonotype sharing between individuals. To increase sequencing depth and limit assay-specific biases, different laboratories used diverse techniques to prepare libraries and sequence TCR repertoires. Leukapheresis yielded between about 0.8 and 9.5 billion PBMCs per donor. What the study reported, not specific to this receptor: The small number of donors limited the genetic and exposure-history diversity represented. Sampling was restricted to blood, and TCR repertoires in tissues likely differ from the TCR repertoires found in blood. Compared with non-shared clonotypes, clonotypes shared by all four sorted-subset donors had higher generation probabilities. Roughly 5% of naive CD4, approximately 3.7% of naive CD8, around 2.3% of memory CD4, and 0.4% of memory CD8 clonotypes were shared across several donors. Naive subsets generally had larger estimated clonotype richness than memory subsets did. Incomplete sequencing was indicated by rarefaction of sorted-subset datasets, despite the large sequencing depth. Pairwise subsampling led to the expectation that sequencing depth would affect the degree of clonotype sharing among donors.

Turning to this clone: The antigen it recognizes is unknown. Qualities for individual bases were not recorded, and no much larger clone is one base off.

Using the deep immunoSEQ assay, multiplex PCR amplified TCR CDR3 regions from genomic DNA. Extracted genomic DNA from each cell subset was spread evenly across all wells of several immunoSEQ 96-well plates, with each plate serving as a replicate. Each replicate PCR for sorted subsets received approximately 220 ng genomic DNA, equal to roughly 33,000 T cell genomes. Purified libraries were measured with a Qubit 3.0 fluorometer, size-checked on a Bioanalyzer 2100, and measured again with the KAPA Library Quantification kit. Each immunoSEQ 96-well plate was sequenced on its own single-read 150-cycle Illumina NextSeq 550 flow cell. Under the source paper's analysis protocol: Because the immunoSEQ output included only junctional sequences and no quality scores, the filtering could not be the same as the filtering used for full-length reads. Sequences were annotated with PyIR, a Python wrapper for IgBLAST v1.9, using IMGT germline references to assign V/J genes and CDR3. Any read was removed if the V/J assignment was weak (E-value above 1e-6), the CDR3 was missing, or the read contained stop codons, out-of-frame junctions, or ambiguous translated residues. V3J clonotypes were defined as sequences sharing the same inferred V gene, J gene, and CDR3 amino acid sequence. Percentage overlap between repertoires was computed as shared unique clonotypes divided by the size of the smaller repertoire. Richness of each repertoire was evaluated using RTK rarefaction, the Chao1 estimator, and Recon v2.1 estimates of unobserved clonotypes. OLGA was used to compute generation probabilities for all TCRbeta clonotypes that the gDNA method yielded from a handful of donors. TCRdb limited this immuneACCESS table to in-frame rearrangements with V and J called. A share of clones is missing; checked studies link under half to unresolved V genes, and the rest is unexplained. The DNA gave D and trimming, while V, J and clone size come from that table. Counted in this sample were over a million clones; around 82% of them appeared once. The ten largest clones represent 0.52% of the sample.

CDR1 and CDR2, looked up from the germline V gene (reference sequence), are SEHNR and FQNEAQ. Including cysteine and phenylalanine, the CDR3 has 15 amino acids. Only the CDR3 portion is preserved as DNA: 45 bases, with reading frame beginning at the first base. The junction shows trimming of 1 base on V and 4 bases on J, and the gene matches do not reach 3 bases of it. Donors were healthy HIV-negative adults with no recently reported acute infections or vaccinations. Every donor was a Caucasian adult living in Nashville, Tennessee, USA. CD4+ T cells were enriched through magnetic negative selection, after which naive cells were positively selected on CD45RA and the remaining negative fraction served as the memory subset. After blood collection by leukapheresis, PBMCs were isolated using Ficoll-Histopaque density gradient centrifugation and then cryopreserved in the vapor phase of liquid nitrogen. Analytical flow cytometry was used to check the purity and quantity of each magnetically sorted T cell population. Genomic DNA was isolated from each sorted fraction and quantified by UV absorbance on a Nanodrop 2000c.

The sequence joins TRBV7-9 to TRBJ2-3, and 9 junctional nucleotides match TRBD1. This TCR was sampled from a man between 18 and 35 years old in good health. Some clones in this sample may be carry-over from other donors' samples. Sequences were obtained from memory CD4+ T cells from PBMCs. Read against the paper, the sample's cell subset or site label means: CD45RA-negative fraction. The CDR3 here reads CASSLGDRDSDTQYF. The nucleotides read TGTGCCAGCAGCTTAGGGGACAGGGATTCAGATACGCAGTATTTT. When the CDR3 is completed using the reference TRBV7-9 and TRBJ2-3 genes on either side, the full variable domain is DTGVSQNPRHKITKRGQNVTFRCDPISEHNRLYWYRQTLGQGPEFLTYFQNEAQLEKSRLLSDRFSAERPKGSFSTLEIQRTEQGDSAMYLCASSLGDRDSDTQYFGPGTRLTVL.